This TCR beta chain was obtained from a study of T cell responses to AZD1222 COVID-19 vaccine. The germline gives CDR1 SGHNT, CDR2 YYREEE (reference sequence). The CDR3 is made up of 15 amino acids. J was trimmed by 7 bases and V by 3 bases; bases with no gene match: 9. Sequencing used immunoSEQ multiplex PCR; TCRdb keeps in-frame clones, though not all of them. Altogether 200,000 or so clones are present, around 88% being singletons, with the ten largest covering around 8%. The source of this sequence is an adult in good health. The chain is built from TRBV5-4 and TRBJ2-1; 8 nucleotides agree with TRBD1. This material consisted of peripheral blood, taken on day 0 of AZD1222 vaccination. The CDR3 reads CASSWGTGGLNEQFF. The CDR3 region has the DNA TGTGCCAGCAGCTGGGGAACAGGGGGGTTGAATGAGCAGTTCTTC.